The entry below describes one T cell receptor (beta chain). Its target is not known. The assay was immunoSEQ multiplex PCR, and TCRdb's table has in-frame clones only and misses some. The data contain approximately 140,000 clones, 89% of them singletons. The record originates from a study of T cell responses to AZD1222 COVID-19 vaccine. About the study: Both about-4-week and about-12-week second-dose recipients were combined.

The CDR3 spans 15 residues. The ends were cut back, 4 bases at V and 2 bases at J, with 9 bases in the middle. Germline CDR1 is LGHNA and CDR2 is YSLEER. Study-level points and caveats: Clonal diversity was possibly underestimated, and white British individuals and females predominated among donors. Repertoires were collected only later (after the peak T cell response had occurred).

The receptor was isolated from an adult in good health. Sequencing was performed on peripheral blood, taken on day 0 of AZD1222 vaccination. This chain joins TRBV4-3 and TRBJ2-6; D is perhaps TRBD1 or TRBD2 (6 bases each). Written as DNA, the CDR3 is TGCGCCAGCAGCCTAAGGGGGGCTGGGGCCAACGTCCTGACTTTC. This sequence encodes CASSLRGAGANVLTF.